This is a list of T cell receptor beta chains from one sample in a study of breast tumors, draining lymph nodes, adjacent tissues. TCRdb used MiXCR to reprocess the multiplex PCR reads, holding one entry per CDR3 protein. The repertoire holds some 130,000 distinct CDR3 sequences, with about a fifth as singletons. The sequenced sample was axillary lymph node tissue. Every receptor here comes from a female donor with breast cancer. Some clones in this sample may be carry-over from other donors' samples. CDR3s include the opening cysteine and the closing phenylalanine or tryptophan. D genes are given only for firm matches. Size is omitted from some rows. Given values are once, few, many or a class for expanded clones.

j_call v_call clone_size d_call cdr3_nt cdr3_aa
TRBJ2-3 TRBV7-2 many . TGTGCCAGCAGCCCGAGCCGGTCCGTCACAGATACGCAGTATTTT CASSPSRSVTDTQYF
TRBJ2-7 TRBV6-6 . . TGTGCCGGCAGTTCCACAGAAAGCGAGCAGTACTTC CAGSSTESEQYF
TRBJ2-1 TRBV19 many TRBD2 TGTGCCAGTAGTATGGGTGGGACTAGCGGGAGAATGTGGAATGAGCAGTTCTTC CASSMGGTSGRMWNEQFF
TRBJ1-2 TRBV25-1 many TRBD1 TGTGCCAGCAGTGAAACAGGGGAAGGCTATGGCTACACCTTC CASSETGEGYGYTF
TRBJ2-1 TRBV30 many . TGTGCCTGGAGTGAGGGAGATGGACAATTCTATGAGCAGTTCTTC CAWSEGDGQFYEQFF
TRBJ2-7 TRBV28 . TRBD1 TGTGCCAGCAGTTTGGCGGGACAGGGGCCCTACGAGCAGTACTTC CASSLAGQGPYEQYF
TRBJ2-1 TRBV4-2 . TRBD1 TGTGCCAGCAGTCCGACGTGGACAGGGGGATGGAATGAGCAGCTCTTC CASSPTWTGGWNEQLF
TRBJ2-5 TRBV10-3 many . TGTGCCAGCGACCCTAGTGGCCAGGAGACCCAGTACTTC CASDPSGQETQYF
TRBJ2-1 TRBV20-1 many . TGCAGTGCTCCCCGACAGGGAGGCTACAATGAGCAGTTCTTC CSAPRQGGYNEQFF
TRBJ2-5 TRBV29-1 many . TGCAGCGTTCGGCGAGGGGGTGGCGGGGAGACCCAGTACTTC CSVRRGGGGETQYF
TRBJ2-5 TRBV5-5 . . TGTGCCAGCAGCTGGACCGGGACCCGGGGCGCCGGGGGGACCCAGTACTTC CASSWTGTRGAGGTQYF
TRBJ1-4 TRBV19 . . TGTGCCACCCTTCCGGGGGGGGCTAGTGGTGAAAAACTGTTTTTT CATLPGGASGEKLFF
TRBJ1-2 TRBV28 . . TGTGCCAGCAGTTTAACGCCAGGTGACTATGGCTACACCTTC CASSLTPGDYGYTF
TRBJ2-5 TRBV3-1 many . TGTGCCAGCAGCCAGACTTCGGCCCAAAGAGAGACCCAGTACTTC CASSQTSAQRETQYF
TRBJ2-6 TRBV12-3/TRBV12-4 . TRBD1 TGTGCCAGCTTCGGAGGACAGGTTGGGGCCAACGTCCTGACTTTC CASFGGQVGANVLTF
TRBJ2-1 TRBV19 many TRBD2 TGTGCCAGTAGTATGAGGCCTAAAGCGGGGCCGATCAATGAGCAGTTCTTC CASSMRPKAGPINEQFF
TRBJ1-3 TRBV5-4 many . TGTGCCAGCAGCCACACGGGAACGGGGAACTCTGGAAACACCATATATTTT CASSHTGTGNSGNTIYF
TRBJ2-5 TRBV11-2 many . TGTGCCAGCAGCTTAGAGGCTAGCTGGGAGACCCAGTACTTC CASSLEASWETQYF
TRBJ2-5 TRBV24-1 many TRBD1 TGTGCCACCAGTGATTCCTCGACAGGGGGCTATGAGACCCAGTACTTC CATSDSSTGGYETQYF
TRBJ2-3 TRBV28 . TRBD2 TGTGCCAGCAGTTTATCGACTAGCGGGAGCAAGGATACGCAGTATTTT CASSLSTSGSKDTQYF
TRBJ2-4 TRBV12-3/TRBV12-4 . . TGTGCCAGCAGTTTAGTGGGGTTAGCCAAAAACATTCAGTACTTC CASSLVGLAKNIQYF
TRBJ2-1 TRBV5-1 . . TGCGCCAGCAGCCCTGGGGGGGCCAACTACAATGAGCAGTTCTTC CASSPGGANYNEQFF
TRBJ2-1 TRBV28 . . TGTGCCAGCAGTGAGACGGCGTTCAGCTCCTACAATGAGCAGTTCTTC CASSETAFSSYNEQFF
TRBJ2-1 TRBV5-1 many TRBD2 TGCGCCAGCAGCTTAGCGGGAGGAGGTCGGAATGAGCAGTTCTTC CASSLAGGGRNEQFF
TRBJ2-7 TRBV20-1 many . TGCAGTGCTAGGGTCCCCCCCTCCTACGAGCAGTACTTC CSARVPPSYEQYF
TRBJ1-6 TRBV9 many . TGTGCCAGCAGCGTAGAAACCGGGAATTCACCCCTCCACTTT CASSVETGNSPLHF
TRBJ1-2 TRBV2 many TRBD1 TGTGCCAGCAGTATCGACAGGGACTATGGCTACACCTTC CASSIDRDYGYTF
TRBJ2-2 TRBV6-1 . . TGTGCCAGCCTAGCCTGGAACACCGGGGAGCTGTTTTTT CASLAWNTGELFF
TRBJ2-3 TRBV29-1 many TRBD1 TGCAGCGTTGCCGGGACAGGGTCATTAATTGATACGCAGTATTTT CSVAGTGSLIDTQYF
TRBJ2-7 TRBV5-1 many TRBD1 TGCGCCAGCAGCCCGAGGACAGGGGTTATGGTCGAGCAGTACTTC CASSPRTGVMVEQYF
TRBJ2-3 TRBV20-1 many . TGCAGTGCTAGCAGTAGGGCCTACACAGATACGCAGTATTTT CSASSRAYTDTQYF
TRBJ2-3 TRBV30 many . TGTGCCTGGAGAATTATCACAGATACGCAGTATTTT CAWRIITDTQYF
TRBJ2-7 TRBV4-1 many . TGCGCCAGCAGCCAAGATTTAACCTCCTACGAGCAGTACTTC CASSQDLTSYEQYF
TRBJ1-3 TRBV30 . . TGTGCCTGGAGTCCAGTCCCAGGGTTATCTGGAAACACCATATATTTT CAWSPVPGLSGNTIYF
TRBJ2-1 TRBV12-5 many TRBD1 TGTGCTAGTGGTTTGGTAGCTACAGGGGGCAATGAGCAGTTCTTC CASGLVATGGNEQFF
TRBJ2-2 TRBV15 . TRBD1 TGTGCCACCAGCAGAGATTCAGGGGGAATGAGGGGGCTGTTTTTT CATSRDSGGMRGLFF
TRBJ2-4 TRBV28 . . TGTGCCAGCAGATATACAGGGGGAGGGGACATTCAGTACTTC CASRYTGGGDIQYF
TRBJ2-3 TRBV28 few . TGTGCCAGCAGACAAAACCTGGGGAATACGCAGTATTTT CASRQNLGNTQYF
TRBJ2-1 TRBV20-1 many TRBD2 TGCAGTGCTCCGCTAGGGACTAGTCGGTACAATGAGCAGTTCTTC CSAPLGTSRYNEQFF
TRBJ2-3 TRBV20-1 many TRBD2 TGCAGTGCTTTAACTAGCGGGAGCACAGATACGCAGTATTTT CSALTSGSTDTQYF
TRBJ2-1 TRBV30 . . TGTGCCTGGAGCTACTACAATGAGCAGTTCTTC CAWSYYNEQFF
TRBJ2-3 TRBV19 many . TGTGCCAGTAGTATTTTGGGGGTCAGCACAGATACGCAGTATTTT CASSILGVSTDTQYF
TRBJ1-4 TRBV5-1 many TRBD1 TGCGCCAGCAGCTTGGCCCCGGACAGGGGTGAAAAACTGTTTTTT CASSLAPDRGEKLFF
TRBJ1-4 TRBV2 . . TGTGCCAGCAGAAGGAGGAATGAAAAACTGTTTTTT CASRRRNEKLFF
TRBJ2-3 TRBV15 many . TGTGCCACCAGCGTACGACCGACAAGCACAGATACGCAGTATTTT CATSVRPTSTDTQYF
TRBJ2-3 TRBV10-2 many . TGCGCCAGCATGGTTTGGGGGGCCCCCGGACAGAACACAGATACGCAGTATTTT CASMVWGAPGQNTDTQYF
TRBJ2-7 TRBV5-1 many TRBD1 TGCGCCAGCAGCGCAGGGGGCGCGGGCGGGCAGTACTTC CASSAGGAGGQYF
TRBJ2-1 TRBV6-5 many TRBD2 TGTGCCAGCACCCCGACTAGCGGGAGACCTGGGAATGAGCAGTTCTTC CASTPTSGRPGNEQFF
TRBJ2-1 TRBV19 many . TGTGCCAGTAGTATGGAACCTTACAATGAGCAGTTCTTC CASSMEPYNEQFF
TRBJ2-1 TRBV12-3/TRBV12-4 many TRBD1 TGTGCCAGCAGTCAATGGACAGGGAAGGACAATGAGCAGTTCTTC CASSQWTGKDNEQFF
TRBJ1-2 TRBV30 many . TGTGCCTGGAGTGTACGGGGAGTTAACTATGGCTACACCTTC CAWSVRGVNYGYTF